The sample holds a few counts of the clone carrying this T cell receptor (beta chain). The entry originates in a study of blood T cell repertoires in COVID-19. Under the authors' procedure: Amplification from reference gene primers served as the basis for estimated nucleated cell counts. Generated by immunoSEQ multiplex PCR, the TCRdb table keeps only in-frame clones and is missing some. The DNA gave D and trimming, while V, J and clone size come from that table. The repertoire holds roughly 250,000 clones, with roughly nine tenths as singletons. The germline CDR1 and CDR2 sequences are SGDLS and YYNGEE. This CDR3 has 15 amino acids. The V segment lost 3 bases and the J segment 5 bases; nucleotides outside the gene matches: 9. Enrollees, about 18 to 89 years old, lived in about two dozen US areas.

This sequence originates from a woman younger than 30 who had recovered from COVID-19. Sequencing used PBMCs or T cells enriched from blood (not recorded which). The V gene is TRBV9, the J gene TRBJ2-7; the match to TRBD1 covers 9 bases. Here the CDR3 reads CASSARGTGRDEQYF. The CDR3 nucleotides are TGTGCCAGCAGCGCTCGGGGGACAGGGAGGGACGAGCAGTACTTC.